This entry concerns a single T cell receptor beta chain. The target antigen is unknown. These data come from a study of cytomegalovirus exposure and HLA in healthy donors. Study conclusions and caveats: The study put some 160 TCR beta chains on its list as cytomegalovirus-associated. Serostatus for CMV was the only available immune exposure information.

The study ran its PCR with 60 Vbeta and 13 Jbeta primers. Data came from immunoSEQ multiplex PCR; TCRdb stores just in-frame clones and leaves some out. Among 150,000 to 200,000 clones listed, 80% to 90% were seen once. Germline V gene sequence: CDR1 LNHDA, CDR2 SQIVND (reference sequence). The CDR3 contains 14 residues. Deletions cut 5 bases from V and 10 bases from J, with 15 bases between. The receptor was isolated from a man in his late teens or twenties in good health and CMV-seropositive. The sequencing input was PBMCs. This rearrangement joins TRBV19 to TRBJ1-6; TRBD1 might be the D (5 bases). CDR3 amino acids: CASSLLGGDSPLHF. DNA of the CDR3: TGTGCCAGTAGTCTCCTGGGCGGGGACTCACCCCTCCACTTT.